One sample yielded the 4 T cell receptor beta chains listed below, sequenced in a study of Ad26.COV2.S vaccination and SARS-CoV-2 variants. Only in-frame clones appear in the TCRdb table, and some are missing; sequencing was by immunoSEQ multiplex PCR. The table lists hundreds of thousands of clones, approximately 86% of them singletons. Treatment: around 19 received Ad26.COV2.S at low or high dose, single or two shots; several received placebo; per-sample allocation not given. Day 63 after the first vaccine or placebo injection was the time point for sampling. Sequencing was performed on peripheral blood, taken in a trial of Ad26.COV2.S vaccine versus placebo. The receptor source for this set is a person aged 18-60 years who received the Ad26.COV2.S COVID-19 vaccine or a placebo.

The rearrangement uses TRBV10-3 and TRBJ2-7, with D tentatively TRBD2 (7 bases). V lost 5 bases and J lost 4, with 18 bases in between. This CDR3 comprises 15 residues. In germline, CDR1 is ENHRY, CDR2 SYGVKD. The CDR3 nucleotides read TGTGCCATCAGTTCGTATACGGGGGGCCCTTACGAGCAGTACTTC. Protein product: CAISSYTGGPYEQYF.

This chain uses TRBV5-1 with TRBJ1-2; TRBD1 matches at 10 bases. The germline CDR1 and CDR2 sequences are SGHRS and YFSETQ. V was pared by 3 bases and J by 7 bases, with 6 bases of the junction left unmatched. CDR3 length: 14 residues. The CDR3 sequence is CASSWDRGERGYTF. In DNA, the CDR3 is TGCGCCAGCAGCTGGGACAGGGGAGAACGTGGCTACACCTTC.

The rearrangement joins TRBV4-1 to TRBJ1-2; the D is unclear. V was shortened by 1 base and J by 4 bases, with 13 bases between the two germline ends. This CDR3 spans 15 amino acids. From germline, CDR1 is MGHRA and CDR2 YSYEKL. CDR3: CASSQGRTALYGYTF. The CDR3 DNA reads TGCGCCAGCAGCCAAGGACGGACTGCCCTCTATGGCTACACCTTC.

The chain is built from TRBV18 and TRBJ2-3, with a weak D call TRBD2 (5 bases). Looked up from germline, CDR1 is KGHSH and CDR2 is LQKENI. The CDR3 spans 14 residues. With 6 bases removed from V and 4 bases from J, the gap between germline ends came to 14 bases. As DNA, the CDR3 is TGTGCCAGCTCCGACCCGCGGGCCCCAGATACGCAGTATTTT. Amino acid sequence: CASSDPRAPDTQYF. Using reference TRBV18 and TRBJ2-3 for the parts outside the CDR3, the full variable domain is NAGVMQNPRHLVRRRGQEARLRCSPMKGHSHVYWYRQLPEEGLKFMVYLQKENIIDESGMPKERFSAEFPKEGPSILRIQQVVRGDSAAYFCASSDPRAPDTQYFGPGTRLTVL.